This T cell receptor (beta chain) derives from a study of blood T cell repertoires in COVID-19. The overall study: Samples of COVID-19 (acute and convalescent) were obtained from the United States, Italy and Spain. T cells, B-cell-depleted T cells, or PBMCs supplied cDNA or gDNA.

Seattle's cohort entered during active infection and was followed longitudinally. In the authors' methods: Amplification from reference gene primers served as the basis for estimated nucleated cell counts. Data came from immunoSEQ multiplex PCR; TCRdb stores just in-frame clones and leaves some out. V and J calls and clone size are given by that table; D and trimming were obtained from the DNA. The data contain about 300,000 clones, approximately 90% of them singletons. After removal of 1 base from V and 9 bases from J, the junction contained 9 bases not matched to a gene. The germline CDR1 and CDR2 sequences are SGHVS and FQNEAQ. This CDR3 has 15 residues.

The TCR comes from a woman between 50 and 59 years old with COVID-19, enrolled during active disease. The chain links TRBV7-8 to TRBJ2-1, with 7 bases that match TRBD2. Material for sequencing was peripheral blood. The CDR3 protein is CASSLVLAAIGEQFF. As DNA, the CDR3 is TGTGCCAGCAGCTTAGTTCTAGCGGCTATTGGTGAGCAGTTCTTC.